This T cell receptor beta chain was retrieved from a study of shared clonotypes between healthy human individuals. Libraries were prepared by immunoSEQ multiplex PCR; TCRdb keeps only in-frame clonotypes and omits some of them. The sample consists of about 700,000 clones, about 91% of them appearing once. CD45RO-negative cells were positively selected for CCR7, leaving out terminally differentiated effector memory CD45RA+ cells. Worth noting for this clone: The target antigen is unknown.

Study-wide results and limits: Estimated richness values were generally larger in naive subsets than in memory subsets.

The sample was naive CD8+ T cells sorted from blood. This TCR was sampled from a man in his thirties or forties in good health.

CDR3 in amino acids: CASTPISGGLEDLYGYTF. CDR3 DNA: TGTGCCAGCACCCCGATCTCCGGGGGATTAGAGGACCTCTATGGCTACACCTTC. This chain links TRBV28 with TRBJ1-2; tentative D call: TRBD1 (5 bases). Deletions cut 7 bases from V and 4 bases from J, with 28 bases between. CDR3 length: 18 amino acids. Germline CDR1 MDHEN, CDR2 SYDVKM.